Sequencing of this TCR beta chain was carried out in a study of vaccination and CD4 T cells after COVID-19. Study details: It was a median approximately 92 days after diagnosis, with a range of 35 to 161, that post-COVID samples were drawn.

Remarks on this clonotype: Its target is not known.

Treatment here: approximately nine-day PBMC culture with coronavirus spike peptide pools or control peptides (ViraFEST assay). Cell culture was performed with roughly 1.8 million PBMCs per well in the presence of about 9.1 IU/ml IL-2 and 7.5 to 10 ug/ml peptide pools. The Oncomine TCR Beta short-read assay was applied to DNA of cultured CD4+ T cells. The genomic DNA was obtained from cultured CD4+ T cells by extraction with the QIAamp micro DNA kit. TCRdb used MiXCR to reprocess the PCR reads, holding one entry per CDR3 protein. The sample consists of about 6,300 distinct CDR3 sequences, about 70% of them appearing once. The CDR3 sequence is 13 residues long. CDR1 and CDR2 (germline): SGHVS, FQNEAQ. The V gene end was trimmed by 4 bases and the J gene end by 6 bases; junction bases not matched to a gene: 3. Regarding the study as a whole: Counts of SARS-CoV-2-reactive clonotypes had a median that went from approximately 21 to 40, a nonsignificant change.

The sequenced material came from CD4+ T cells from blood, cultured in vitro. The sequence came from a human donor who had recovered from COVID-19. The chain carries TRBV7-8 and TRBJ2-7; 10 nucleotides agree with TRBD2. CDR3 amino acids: CASSSRTSGEQYF. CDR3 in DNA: TGTGCCAGCAGCTCCCGGACTAGCGGCGAGCAGTACTTC.